These 27 T cell receptor beta chains originate from one sample sequenced in a study of blood T cell repertoires in COVID-19. Measured with immunoSEQ multiplex PCR; TCRdb has only the in-frame clones, and not every one. The repertoire holds fewer than 200,000 clones, with about 88% as singletons. The specimen sequenced was PBMCs or T cells enriched from blood (not recorded which). These receptors came from a woman aged 35 to 49 in a cohort exposed to, infected with or recovered from COVID-19 (not recorded which).

This chain joins TRBV12-3 or TRBV12-4 and TRBJ1-2; 7 nucleotides line up with TRBD1. The V and J ends lost 2 bases and 8 bases, in that order; junction bases with no gene match: 5. This CDR3 spans 13 amino acids. The CDR3, as DNA: TGTGCCAGCAGTTTACTACCGGGACAGGGCTACACCTTC. Translation gives CASSLLPGQGYTF.

This chain links TRBV3-1 (or the pseudogene TRBV3-2) with TRBJ2-2; D perhaps matches TRBD1 (5 bases). The CDR3 is 17 amino acids. CDR1 and CDR2 from the germline V gene are LGHDT and YNNKEL (reference sequence). Trimming stripped 2 bases from V and 5 bases from J, with 18 bases between. CDR3 loop: CASSQPPRWQGTGELFF. As DNA, the CDR3 is TGTGCCAGCAGCCAACCGCCGCGCTGGCAGGGTACCGGGGAGCTGTTTTTT.

This sequence joins TRBV2 and TRBJ1-6, with D maybe TRBD1 (6 bases). The germline V gene has CDR1 SNHLY and CDR2 FYNNEI. Trimming stripped 6 bases from V and 6 bases from J, with 12 bases between. This CDR3 has 14 amino acids. CDR3 sequence: CASSQGIGNSPLHF. The CDR3 DNA reads TGTGCCAGCAGCCAGGGGATCGGTAATTCACCCCTCCACTTT. The full variable domain, rest sourced from reference TRBV2 and TRBJ1-6, is EPEVTQTPSHQVTQMGQEVILRCVPISNHLYFYWYRQILGQKVEFLVSFYNNEISEKSEIFDDQFSVERPDGSNFTLKIRSTKLEDSAMYFCASSQGIGNSPLHFGNGTRLTVT.

The rearrangement uses TRBV2 and TRBJ1-4, with D possibly being TRBD1 (5 bases). This CDR3 spans 14 amino acids. V was cut by 4 bases and J by 7 bases, with 13 bases left in between. Per germline, CDR1 SNHLY and CDR2 FYNNEI. The DNA for the CDR3 is TGTGCCAGCAGTGGACCCGGAGGGGCTGAAAAACTGTTTTTT. The encoded protein is CASSGPGGAEKLFF.

The CDR3 DNA reads TGCGCCAGCCCGCCGAGACAGGGATTTAACTATGGCTACACCTTC. It codes for CASPPRQGFNYGYTF. The chain has TRBV10-1 and TRBJ1-2; 7 bases match TRBD1. The trim removed 8 bases at V and 1 base at J, leaving 10 bases unmatched. The CDR3 is made up of 15 amino acids. Germline assignment: CDR1 WNHNN and CDR2 SYGVQD (reference sequence).

The chain combines TRBV27 with TRBJ2-7; maybe TRBD1 (6 bases). The CDR3 has 16 amino acids. Germline CDR1 and CDR2: MNHEY and SMNVEV (reference sequence). The V and J ends lost 5 bases and 2 bases respectively, with 19 bases between them. Here the CDR3 reads CASSLTGTLGPYEQYF. Written as DNA, the CDR3 is TGTGCCAGCAGTCTTACAGGGACATTAGGCCCCTACGAGCAGTACTTC.

The rearrangement uses TRBV6-5 and TRBJ1-3; TRBD1 aligns across 8 bases. CDR1 MNHEY and CDR2 SVGAGI come from the germline V gene. Trimming took 6 bases from V and 2 from J; bases not matched to a gene: 6. This CDR3 is built from 15 residues. CDR3 nucleotides: TGTGCCAGCAGAAAGACAGGGGTCACTGGAAACACCATATATTTT. It encodes CASRKTGVTGNTIYF.

The table lists this clone with a count of one. The V gene is TRBV11-2, the J gene TRBJ2-4, with TRBD1 matching over 10 bases. Germline CDR1 SGHAT, CDR2 FQNNGV. The length of the CDR3 is 16 residues. With 4 bases clipped from V and 4 bases from J, the junction kept 7 bases outside the gene matches. CDR3 sequence: CASSSTGTGAKNIQYF. The CDR3 nucleotides are TGTGCCAGCAGCTCTACCGGGACAGGGGCTAAAAACATTCAGTACTTC.

The rearrangement uses TRBV3-1 (or the pseudogene TRBV3-2) and TRBJ2-7; TRBD2 aligns across 14 bases. Germline lookup yields CDR1 LGHDT and CDR2 YNNKEL (reference sequence). The V segment lost 4 bases and the J segment 2 bases; nucleotides outside the gene matches: 7. The CDR3 extends over 17 amino acids. The CDR3 DNA reads TGTGCCAGCAGCCGCGGACTAGCGGGGGGTCCGACCTACGAGCAGTACTTC. Translating it yields CASSRGLAGGPTYEQYF.

J is TRBJ2-7 and V is TRBV7-9; 7 bases match TRBD2. V shed 5 bases and J 2 bases; nucleotides not matched to a gene: 9. The CDR3 length is 15 residues. Germline CDR1 is SEHNR and CDR2 is FQNEAQ (reference sequence). The CDR3 DNA follows: TGTGCCAGCAGCCCACCGGCGGGAGCAACCTACGAGCAGTACTTC. Amino acids: CASSPPAGATYEQYF.

The count of this clone is one. The rearrangement joins TRBV19 to TRBJ2-1, with 14 bases aligning to TRBD2. The CDR3 is 15 residues long. Germline CDR1 reads LNHDA; CDR2 reads SQIVND (reference sequence). V was clipped by 3 bases and J by 8 bases; unmatched bases: 3. This CDR3 reads CASSMGLAGDYEQFF. CDR3 DNA: TGTGCCAGTAGTATGGGACTAGCGGGAGATTATGAGCAGTTCTTC.

The chain recombines TRBV9 with TRBJ1-1; TRBD1 matches at 10 bases. The CDR3 has 16 residues. V was clipped by 3 bases and J by 1 base; unmatched bases: 6. The germline gives CDR1 SGDLS, CDR2 YYNGEE. CDR3 nucleotide sequence: TGTGCCAGCAGCGGAATCGGGACAGGGGCGAACACTGAAGCTTTCTTT. This codes for CASSGIGTGANTEAFF.

The CDR3, as DNA: TGCGCCAGCAGGACCGAGGGAGGAACTAATGAAAAACTGTTTTTT. Translated: CASRTEGGTNEKLFF. The chain couples TRBV10-2 to TRBJ1-4, with D uncertain. From germline, CDR1 is WSHSY and CDR2 SAAADI. This CDR3 comprises 15 residues. V was pared by 6 bases and J by 1 base, with 12 bases between.

CDR3 DNA: TGTGCCAGCAGCTTTTTCGGGAACACTGAAGCTTTCTTT. Protein sequence: CASSFFGNTEAFF. The chain joins TRBV7-8 to TRBJ1-1; D is unclear. The CDR3 is made up of 13 amino acids. Germline CDR1 reads SGHVS; CDR2 reads FQNEAQ. Trimming stripped 3 bases from V and 1 base from J, with 6 bases between.

The chain carries TRBV29-1 and TRBJ2-7, with D possibly TRBD1 on 5 matching bases. Germline V gene data show CDR1 as SQVTM and CDR2 as ANQGSEA. Trimming took off 2 bases at V and 7 bases at J, with 12 bases between the two ends. This CDR3 contains 12 residues. CDR3 DNA: TGCAGCGTTGAAACGAGAAAGGGGGAGCAGTACTTC. Translated: CSVETRKGEQYF.

About this clone itself: One end of the junction fails to match germline, which may point to a read error. Here the CDR3 reads CAISRSHPGTEAFF. CDR3 coding DNA: TGTGCCATCAGTCGTTCTCACCCGGGGACTGAAGCTTTCTTT. The chain joins TRBV28 to TRBJ1-1; D gene unclear. The CDR3 has 14 amino acids. Per germline, CDR1 MDHEN and CDR2 SYDVKM. Variable domain in full (rest from reference TRBV28 and TRBJ1-1): DVKVTQSSRYLVKRTGEKVFLECVQDMDHENMFWYRQDPGLGLRLIYFSYDVKMKEKGDIPEGYSVSREKKERFSLILESASTNQTSMYLCAISRSHPGTEAFFGQGTRLTVV.

The gene calls are TRBV15 and TRBJ1-2; possible D gene TRBD1, 6 bases. The CDR3 is made up of 15 amino acids. The germline gives CDR1 LNHNV, CDR2 YYDKDF (reference sequence). V was trimmed by 0 bases and J by 0 bases, leaving 8 bases between them. CDR3 region: CATSRDGTTNYGYTF. The CDR3 DNA is TGTGCCACCAGCAGAGATGGGACAACTAACTATGGCTACACCTTC. The variable domain in full, completed from reference TRBV15 and TRBJ1-2, reads DAMVIQNPRYQVTQFGKPVTLSCSQTLNHNVMYWYQQKSSQAPKLLFHYYDKDFNNEADTPDNFQSRRPNTSFCFLDIRSPGLGDTAMYLCATSRDGTTNYGYTFGSGTRLTVV.

This chain connects TRBV4-1 to TRBJ1-2; a possible D gene is TRBD1 (6 bases). The CDR3 covers 15 residues. Germline values: CDR1 MGHRA, CDR2 YSYEKL. Trimming left V 1 base short and J 3 bases short, with 12 bases between. Here the CDR3 DNA reads TGCGCCAGCAGCCAAGCGCCAGGGGAGCACTATGGCTACACCTTC. Translating gives CASSQAPGEHYGYTF.

The gene calls are TRBV18 and TRBJ2-1, with 9 bases fitting TRBD2. From germline, CDR1 is KGHSH and CDR2 LQKENI. After removal of 3 bases from V and 7 bases from J, the junction contained 7 bases not matched to a gene. This CDR3 contains 15 residues. This CDR3 is CASSPPGLALNEQFF. CDR3 DNA: TGTGCCAGCTCACCCCCAGGACTAGCGTTGAATGAGCAGTTCTTC.

CDR3 in amino acids: CASSFGLAGREQYF. Here the CDR3 DNA reads TGTGCCAGCAGCTTTGGACTAGCGGGACGCGAGCAGTACTTC. The rearrangement joins TRBV7-2 to TRBJ2-7; 12 bases are a match to TRBD2. CDR1 is SGHTA and CDR2 is FQGNSA in the germline V gene. Germline trimming cut 3 bases from V and 6 bases from J; bases unmatched to any gene: 3. The CDR3 has 14 residues.

The chain uses TRBV12-1 and TRBJ2-2; the table calls TRBD1, which could not be checked here. TRBV12-1 is listed as a pseudogene. The CDR3 loop spans 16 amino acids. The CDR3 DNA follows: TGTGCCAGCAGCCCTGACAGGGGGCCGAACACCGGGGAGCTGTTTTTT. Its translation is CASSPDRGPNTGELFF.

The chain recombines TRBV13 with TRBJ1-1, with 9 bases identical to TRBD1. With 5 bases clipped from V and 4 bases from J, the junction kept 2 bases outside the gene matches. CDR1 is PRHDT, CDR2 FYEKMQ, per germline (reference sequence). The CDR3 consists of 13 residues. CDR3 bases: TGTGCCAGCAGCCTGGACAGGGGCACTGAAGCTTTCTTT. Its translation: CASSLDRGTEAFF.

The CDR3: CASSRDRGSSGNTIYF. DNA of the CDR3: TGTGCCAGCAGTAGAGATAGGGGGAGCTCTGGAAACACCATATATTTT. The rearrangement joins TRBV27 to TRBJ1-3, with D possibly being TRBD1 (6 bases). CDR3 size: 16 residues. CDR1 is MNHEY, CDR2 SMNVEV, per germline (reference sequence). V shed 5 bases and J shed 0 bases, with 14 bases lying between them.

This rearrangement joins TRBV5-1 to TRBJ1-1; D possibly corresponds to TRBD1 (5 bases). V lost 4 bases and J lost 10, with 20 bases in between. From germline, CDR1 is SGHRS and CDR2 YFSETQ. The length of the CDR3 is 14 residues. CDR3 protein: CASSPDTGGFRAFF. The CDR3 nucleotides are TGCGCCAGCAGCCCGGATACCGGGGGATTTCGAGCTTTCTTT.

V gene TRBV6-2 or TRBV6-3 combines with J gene TRBJ1-5; perhaps TRBD1 as D (5 bases). CDR3 length: 17 residues. Germline-derived CDR1 and CDR2 are MNHEY and SVGEGT. Trimming left V 6 bases short and J 7 bases short, with 25 bases between. CDR3 nucleotides: TGTGCCAGCAGCGAATCCGGGACTCTTGGGGGAACCCAGCCCCAGCATTTT. It translates to CASSESGTLGGTQPQHF.

The genes are TRBV11-2 and TRBJ2-2; TRBD1 might be the D (6 bases). The CDR3 has 17 residues. The V end was cut by 1 base, the J end by 5 bases, with 17 bases between. In germline, CDR1 is SGHAT, CDR2 FQNNGV. The CDR3 DNA is TGTGCCAGCAGCTTAGCGAATCGGACAGCCACGACCGGGGAGCTGTTTTTT. It is translated as CASSLANRTATTGELFF. Full variable domain (rest looked up from reference TRBV11-2 and TRBJ2-2): EAGVAQSPRYKIIEKRQSVAFWCNPISGHATLYWYQQILGQGPKLLIQFQNNGVVDDSQLPKDRFSAERLKGVDSTLKIQPAKLEDSAVYLCASSLANRTATTGELFFGEGSRLTVL.

This chain uses TRBV5-1 with TRBJ2-7, with a possible D match to TRBD1 (6 bases). Germline CDR1 is SGHRS and CDR2 is YFSETQ. This CDR3 has 12 amino acids. V lost 5 bases and J 6 bases, leaving 12 bases between the germline ends. This CDR3 is CASSSGAAEQYF. The CDR3 region has the DNA TGCGCCAGCAGTTCAGGGGCGGCCGAGCAGTACTTC.